This is a list of T cell receptor beta chains from one sample in a study of CD8+CD57+ T cells in acquired aplastic anemia. TCRdb analysed the reads with MiXCR anew, one entry per CDR3 protein. Counted here are approximately 220,000 distinct CDR3 sequences, about half occurring once; the ten biggest clones make up just under 20%. Sequencing was carried out using sorted CD4+, CD8+, or CD8+CD57+ T cells (not recorded which) from PBMCs. Every receptor here comes from a human donor with aplastic anemia. Each CDR3 is given without its conserved first and last residue.

cdr3_aa	j_call	v_call
ASSSSGGRGTFTGELF	TRBJ2-2	TRBV7-8
ASHPGGFMQTQY	TRBJ2-5	TRBV28
ASSATRLGLTTQY	TRBJ2-7	TRBV12-3/TRBV12-4
ASSYGGGGYGYT	TRBJ1-2	TRBV6-5
ASSSPSGGAGETQY	TRBJ2-5	TRBV5-1
ASRAGQGYSPLH	TRBJ1-6	TRBV3-1
SALGNEQF	TRBJ2-1	TRBV20-1
SAAAATNEKLF	TRBJ1-4	TRBV29-1
ARRYSGTGQETQY	TRBJ2-5	TRBV10-2
ASSQEEGTYEQY	TRBJ2-7	TRBV3-1
ASSSRALPVYEQY	TRBJ2-7	TRBV11-2
ASSPGGSGDTEAF	TRBJ1-1	TRBV11-2
ASSRNTGGNVLT	TRBJ2-6	TRBV6-5
SALSDTTYEQY	TRBJ2-7	TRBV20-1
SARAPGGDTQY	TRBJ2-3	TRBV20-1
ASSSRDRDTGELF	TRBJ2-2	TRBV7-9